The 18 T cell receptor beta chains listed next were all sequenced from one sample in a study of T cells in Graves' hyperthyroidism and ophthalmopathy. There were TCR beta CDR3 regions amplified from RNA transcripts. The study used the HTBI primer set for a first-round RT-PCR of the TCR CDR3. TCRdb analysed the multiplex PCR reads with MiXCR anew, one entry per CDR3 protein. The sample lists about 400,000 distinct CDR3 sequences, roughly 13% seen once, with 5.3% in the top ten. The sample was blood. These receptor sequences come from a woman younger than 30 with Graves' hyperthyroidism.

This sequence joins TRBV24-1 and TRBJ2-2; possibly TRBD2 for D (5 bases). Germline-derived CDR1 and CDR2 are KGHDR and SFDVKD. This CDR3 is 16 amino acids long. Between the trimmed V and J ends, which lost 3 bases and 6 bases, there was a span of 16 bases. The CDR3 DNA sequence: TGTGCCACCAGTGATCCCACTCTGGGAGTATCCGGGGAGCTGTTTTTT. It translates to CATSDPTLGVSGELFF.

The chain joins TRBV7-6 to TRBJ2-1; 14 bases match TRBD2. The CDR3 runs 16 residues. V shed 1 base and J 9 bases; nucleotides not matched to a gene: 5. The germline CDR1 and CDR2 sequences are SGHVS and FNYEAQ. CDR3 sequence: CASSLDGTSGSIEQFF. As DNA, the CDR3 is TGTGCCAGCAGCTTAGATGGGACTAGCGGGAGTATTGAGCAGTTCTTC.

There are many counts of this clonotype. CDR3 amino acids: CASSAMAGSTYEQYF. The CDR3 nucleotides read TGTGCCAGCAGTGCAATGGCGGGATCGACCTACGAGCAGTACTTC. The gene calls are TRBV6-1 and TRBJ2-7; TRBD2 is a possible D gene (6 bases). CDR3 size: 15 residues. The germline V gene encodes CDR1 MNHNS and CDR2 SASEGT. V was pared by 4 bases and J by 2 bases, with 15 bases between.

This clonotype has a handful of counts. The J gene is TRBJ1-2, the V gene TRBV19; tentative D call: TRBD1 (5 bases). Germline values: CDR1 LNHDA, CDR2 SQIVND (reference sequence). Trimming removed 11 bases from V and 2 bases from J, with 21 bases in between. The CDR3 runs 15 residues. CDR3 nucleotide sequence: TGTGCCGCAAGCCAGGGCGGGGCGCGAAACTATGGCTACACCTTC. Translated, it gives CAASQGGARNYGYTF.

V gene TRBV20-1 combines with J gene TRBJ1-5, with a possible D match to TRBD1 (5 bases). This CDR3 contains 16 residues. Germline V gene sequence: CDR1 DFQATT, CDR2 SNEGSKA (reference sequence). V was pared by 5 bases and J by 3 bases, with 20 bases between. The CDR3 DNA reads as TGCAGTGCTTATTACTGGGACGGCCAAATCAATCAGCCCCAGCATTTT. Protein: CSAYYWDGQINQPQHF.

This chain links TRBV11-2 with TRBJ2-7; TRBD1 aligns across 10 bases. With 4 bases clipped from V and 2 bases from J, the junction kept 5 bases outside the gene matches. From germline, CDR1 is SGHAT and CDR2 FQNNGV. This CDR3 is built from 15 residues. CDR3 coding DNA: TGTGCCAGCAGCTACCCCGGGACAGGGGCCTACGAGCAGTACTTC. This gives the protein CASSYPGTGAYEQYF.

This clonotype turned up a few times. This chain links TRBV10-2 with TRBJ2-7, with 7 bases that match TRBD2. Germline V CDR1 and CDR2: WSHSY, SAAADI. The CDR3 is 12 amino acids. Trimming removed 4 bases from V and 5 bases from J; junction bases left unmatched: 2. CDR3 loop: CASSGAGNEQYF. The CDR3, as DNA: TGCGCCAGCAGTGGAGCGGGAAACGAGCAGTACTTC.

This clonotype was found many times. The chain employs TRBV20-1 and TRBJ2-2; the match to TRBD1 covers 7 bases. There are 14 residues in the CDR3. Trimming removed 0 bases from V and 7 bases from J; junction bases left unmatched: 5. Germline CDR1 reads DFQATT; CDR2 reads SNEGSKA (reference sequence). CDR3 residues: CSAREQTGIGELFF. CDR3 DNA: TGCAGTGCTAGAGAACAGACAGGGATCGGGGAGCTGTTTTTT.

The V call is TRBV5-1, the J call TRBJ2-1; 14 bases are a match to TRBD2. Trimming cost V 6 bases and J 5 bases; bases outside gene matches: 10. Per germline, CDR1 SGHRS and CDR2 YFSETQ. This CDR3 contains 17 residues. CDR3 region: CASNPGLAGEYNNEQFF. The CDR3 bases are TGCGCCAGCAACCCGGGACTAGCGGGAGAGTATAACAATGAGCAGTTCTTC.

In its sample, this clonotype was seen many times. This chain uses TRBV11-2 with TRBJ2-5; possibly TRBD2 for D (5 bases). The CDR3 runs to 13 residues. V lost 5 bases, J lost 2 bases, and 9 bases lay in between. From germline, CDR1 is SGHAT and CDR2 FQNNGV. CDR3 sequence: CASSRERQETQYF. The DNA of the CDR3 is TGTGCCAGCAGCCGGGAAAGACAAGAGACCCAGTACTTC.

This clonotype showed up many times. This rearrangement joins TRBV6-2 or TRBV6-3 to TRBJ1-1; D ambiguous. This CDR3 is built from 13 residues. Trimming cost V 2 bases and J 5 bases, with 9 bases left between them. The germline CDR1 and CDR2 sequences are MNHEY and SVGEGT. The CDR3 spells CASSYGRLTEAFF. The CDR3 DNA reads TGTGCCAGCAGTTACGGTCGTCTTACTGAAGCTTTCTTT.

The chain employs TRBV2 and TRBJ1-4; a possible D gene is TRBD1 (5 bases). This CDR3 has 15 residues. Per germline, CDR1 SNHLY and CDR2 FYNNEI. The V and J ends lost 7 bases and 5 bases respectively, with 17 bases between them. CDR3 DNA: TGTGCCAGCAACCGACCGGGGACCTCCAATGAAAAACTGTTTTTT. Amino acid sequence: CASNRPGTSNEKLFF.

This clonotype was counted many times. The rearrangement uses TRBV27 and TRBJ1-1; D is unresolved. The CDR3 extends over 16 amino acids. V was shortened by 0 bases and J by 2 bases, with 13 bases between the two germline ends. The germline gives CDR1 MNHEY, CDR2 SMNVEV (reference sequence). CDR3 amino acids: CASSLSPARPNTEAFF. The CDR3 DNA reads TGTGCCAGCAGTTTATCCCCCGCCAGGCCCAACACTGAAGCTTTCTTT.

This clonotype was counted at least ten times. The rearrangement links TRBV11-2 to TRBJ2-1; 7 bases align to TRBD2. Germline CDR1 is SGHAT and CDR2 is FQNNGV. The length of the CDR3 is 13 residues. The V gene end was trimmed by 6 bases and the J gene end by 5 bases; junction bases not matched to a gene: 4. The CDR3 sequence is CASRSSGNNEQFF. CDR3 sequence (DNA): TGTGCCAGCAGGTCTAGCGGAAACAATGAGCAGTTCTTC.

This clonotype was counted at least ten times. This CDR3 reads CASSPGGQGSWEQYF. The CDR3 coding sequence is TGTGCCAGCTCACCAGGGGGACAGGGTTCTTGGGAGCAGTACTTC. The V gene is TRBV18, the J gene TRBJ2-7, with 9 bases identical to TRBD1. CDR1 and CDR2 from the germline V gene are KGHSH and LQKENI. The J segment lost 7 bases and the V segment lost 2 bases, leaving 9 bases of the junction unmatched. The CDR3 extends over 15 amino acids.

CDR3 loop: CASSLGDRGQSPLHF. DNA of the CDR3: TGCGCCAGCAGCTTGGGGGACAGGGGGCAATCACCCCTCCACTTT. The rearrangement links TRBV5-1 to TRBJ1-6, with 12 nucleotides matching TRBD1. Germline CDR1 and CDR2: SGHRS and YFSETQ. The CDR3 covers 15 residues. After removal of 0 bases from V and 10 bases from J, the junction contained 2 bases not matched to a gene.

This clonotype was counted at least ten times. J is TRBJ2-1 and V is TRBV12-3 or TRBV12-4; a weak D match, TRBD2 (5 bases). V was cut by 3 bases and J by 5 bases, with 14 bases left in between. The CDR3 runs to 15 residues. The chain's CDR3 is CASSFWLATHNEQFF. The CDR3 bases are TGTGCCAGCAGTTTTTGGCTAGCAACCCACAATGAGCAGTTCTTC.

This clonotype was counted ten times or more. This chain links TRBV7-3 with TRBJ2-1, with 10 nucleotides matching TRBD2. V shed 0 bases and J 4 bases; nucleotides not matched to a gene: 12. Germline V CDR1 and CDR2: SGHTA, FQGTGA. The CDR3 is made up of 19 amino acids. CDR3 sequence (DNA): TGTGCCAGCAGCTTAACGGCTAGCCCAGCGGGAGGGCCTTACAATGAGCAGTTCTTC. Encoded protein: CASSLTASPAGGPYNEQFF.